A single TCR beta chain is shown here with its context. This clonotype was observed at least ten times. Its antigen is still unknown. One base away there is no much larger clone; base qualities are not given. PBMCs were isolated by Ficoll-Paque density gradient centrifugation. The data were taken from a study of T-cell memory formation after mild COVID-19 (dated by TCRdb to the early 2020s). About the study as a whole: TCR sequence clusters from the two donors were found to be largely donor specific. Longitudinal TCRalpha and TCRbeta repertoire sequencing tracked T-cell clones expanding and contracting after mild COVID-19 in a couple of donors. The cohort was made up of two young adult volunteers, one female and one male, who were previously healthy.

The study at large found these results: The detection of some responding clones in pre-infection memory suggests that pre-existing cross-reactive memory T cells joined the SARS-CoV-2 response. Whether the second-wave clones peaking on day 37 were SARS-CoV-2 specific was not confirmed. Contracting CD4+ clones were located mainly in the CM and EM memory subsets, whereas CD8+ clones were found to be enriched in EMRA. Only a couple of mild cases were covered by the study, and larger cohorts that include severe cases with pre-infection samples were considered necessary. Clones contracting from day 15 to 85 had balanced CD4/CD8 phenotypes, while a second wave expanding from day 15 to 37 was biased towards CD4+.

Instrument used: Illumina NovaSeq 6000. TCRalpha and TCRbeta cDNA libraries were constructed by 5'RACE with constant-segment primers, with sample barcodes and unique molecular identifiers being introduced. Trizol reagent was used to extract RNA from every sample. Library amplification was performed in two PCR steps, and a second sample barcode and Illumina TruSeq adapters were introduced in the second step. The libraries were sequenced on an Illumina NovaSeq using 2 x 150 bp paired-end reads. Per the original workflow: With migec v1.2.7, reads were demultiplexed and then collapsed into UMI-guided consensus sequences. Using mixcr v2.1.11, UMI consensuses were aligned to TRA and TRB V and J templates and then assembled into clonotypes. A clonotype was counted as expanded or contracted only if both edgeR and NoisET called the change significant, with noise models trained on biological replicates. For edgeR calls, a false discovery rate-adjusted p below 0.01 and a log2 fold-change threshold of 1 were applied. PCA with hierarchical clustering of max-normalized trajectories of the 1000 most abundant clonotypes was used as exploratory dynamics analysis. Separately sequenced CD4+ and CD8+ repertoires were used to assign a CD4 or CD8 phenotype to each responding clone. Using fastp trimming at Q25 and MiXCR clonotype assembly, TCRdb reanalyzed the public sequencing data and kept in-frame beta chains. Entries that share a CDR3 protein sequence are merged under the most common genes and DNA. The V and J calls and clone size are TCRdb's, not the authors'. Across this sample there are 380,000 or so distinct CDR3 sequences, with about an eighth seen only once. Roughly 20% of the sample goes to the ten largest clones.

The CDR3 contains 11 residues, cysteine and phenylalanine counted. The retained sequence is limited to the CDR3, 33 bases, with the frame set at the first base. As encoded in the germline V gene, CDR1 is SGHAT while CDR2 is FQNNGV. V is pared back by 5 bases and J by 8 bases, with 6 bases lying between the germline termini. The chain links TRBV11-2 with TRBJ2-2, with the D gene not confidently named. This TCR was sampled from a young man who had mild COVID-19 (a few samples of this study predate the infection). The sample titles of this study are shuffled in the database, so cell type and time point are left out; the donor was told from shared clones. The source material was PBMCs or a T cell subset sorted from them (not recorded which). The CDR3 region: CASSGWGELFF. The sequenced DNA: TGTGCCAGCAGCGGTTGGGGGGAGCTGTTTTTT.